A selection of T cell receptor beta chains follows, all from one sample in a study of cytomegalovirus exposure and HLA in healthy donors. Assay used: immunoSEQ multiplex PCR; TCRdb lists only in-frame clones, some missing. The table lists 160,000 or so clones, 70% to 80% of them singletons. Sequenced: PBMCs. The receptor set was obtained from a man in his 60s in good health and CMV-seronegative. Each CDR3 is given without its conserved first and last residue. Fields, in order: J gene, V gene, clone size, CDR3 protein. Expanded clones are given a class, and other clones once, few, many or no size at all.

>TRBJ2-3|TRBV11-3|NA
ASSQRQGWGTDTQY
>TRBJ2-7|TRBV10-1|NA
ASSVGMGTDQY
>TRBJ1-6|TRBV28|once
ASSLPGTGIIGNSPLH
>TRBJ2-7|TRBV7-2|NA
ASSSRVSSYEQY
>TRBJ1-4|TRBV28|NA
ASSKTGGLDEKLF
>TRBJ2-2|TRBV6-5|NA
ASKTHLLNTGELF
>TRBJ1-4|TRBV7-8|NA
ASSLPGEKLF
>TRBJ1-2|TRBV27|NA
ASSLFGTGNGYT
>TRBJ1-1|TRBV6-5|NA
ASSYWGQGSEAF
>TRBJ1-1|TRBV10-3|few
AIRGGVGTEAF
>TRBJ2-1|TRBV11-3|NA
ASSLDGGANEQF
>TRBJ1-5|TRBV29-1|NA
SVAFLGNQPQH
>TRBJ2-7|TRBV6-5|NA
ASRSNRLAYEQY
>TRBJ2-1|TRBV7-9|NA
SSSLAGLADHNEQF
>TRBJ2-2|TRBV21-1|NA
ASSKGGSQTPNTGELF
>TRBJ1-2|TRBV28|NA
ASSRDREFGYT
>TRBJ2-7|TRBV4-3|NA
ASSQWIGQGGEQY
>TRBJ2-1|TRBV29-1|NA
SVSIAGNYNEQF
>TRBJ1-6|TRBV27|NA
ASSWRTDNSPLH
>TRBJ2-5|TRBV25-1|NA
ASSPRQGQETQY